The next 19 T cell receptor beta chains were all read from a single sample in a study of beta chain features in type 1 diabetes. Their specific antigens are unknown. As every portion of the isolated RNA was reverse transcribed, the sequencing read expressed TCRB transcripts. Here immunoSEQ multiplex PCR was the method, and the copy in TCRdb shows in-frame clones only, minus some. This table has around 150,000 clones, around 8.6% appearing once. Study findings and constraints: Shorter TCRB CDR3s, moderately but significantly so, were found in Type 1 diabetes patients in all four CD4+ subsets.

Sequenced material: central memory CD4+ T cells from blood. These receptors originate from a woman aged 18-29 years with type 1 diabetes.

V is TRBV11-2 and J is TRBJ2-7, with D possibly matching TRBD1 (6 bases). The ends were cut back, 6 bases at V and 3 bases at J, with 12 bases in the middle. CDR1 and CDR2 (germline): SGHAT, FQNNGV. This CDR3 is built from 13 residues. CDR3 loop: CASSQTGIYEQYF. DNA for the CDR3: TGTGCCAGCAGTCAAACAGGGATCTACGAGCAGTACTTC.

This clone was counted a few times. This sequence joins TRBV11-2 and TRBJ2-7; D might be TRBD1 (6 bases). The CDR3 contains 15 residues. V was shortened by 5 bases and J by 2 bases, with 16 bases between the two germline ends. CDR1 SGHAT and CDR2 FQNNGV come from the germline V gene. In DNA form, the CDR3 reads TGTGCCAGCAGCGCAGAATCAGGACAGACCTACGAGCAGTACTTC. It yields the protein CASSAESGQTYEQYF.

The sample holds a few counts of this clone. The chain uses TRBV7-3 and TRBJ2-6, with D possibly being TRBD1 (6 bases). This CDR3 is 15 amino acids long. V was shortened by 5 bases and J by 2 bases, with 10 bases between the two germline ends. Germline assignment: CDR1 SGHTA and CDR2 FQGTGA. The CDR3 DNA sequence: TGTGCCAGCAGCCAACAGGGTGCTGGGGCCAACGTCCTGACTTTC. Translated: CASSQQGAGANVLTF.

This clone was detected a few times. V gene TRBV5-4 combines with J gene TRBJ2-3; TRBD2 aligns across 10 bases. The V and J ends lost 4 bases and 0 bases, in that order; junction bases with no gene match: 8. The CDR3 contains 17 residues. Germline V gene data show CDR1 as SGHNT and CDR2 as YYREEE (reference sequence). The CDR3 loop reads CASSGGTSDRSTDTQYF. The CDR3 coding sequence is TGTGCCAGCAGCGGGGGGACTAGCGACCGTAGCACAGATACGCAGTATTTT. The variable domain in full, with the rest retrieved from reference TRBV5-4 and TRBJ2-3, is ETGVTQSPTHLIKTRGQQVTLRCSSQSGHNTVSWYQQALGQGPQFIFQYYREEENGRGNFPPRFSGLQFPNYSSELNVNALELDDSALYLCASSGGTSDRSTDTQYFGPGTRLTVL.

This rearrangement joins TRBV10-3 to TRBJ2-3; TRBD1 might be the D (6 bases). The CDR3 is 14 amino acids. CDR1 ENHRY and CDR2 SYGVKD come from the germline V gene. Trimming took off 6 bases at V and 1 base at J, with 11 bases between the two ends. The chain's CDR3 is CAIRGQLGTDTQYF. The DNA for the CDR3 is TGTGCCATCAGAGGACAGTTGGGCACAGATACGCAGTATTTT.

V is TRBV5-1 and J is TRBJ1-5, with a tentative D call TRBD1 (6 bases). CDR3 length: 15 amino acids. Germline assignment: CDR1 SGHRS and CDR2 YFSETQ. V was clipped by 1 base and J by 6 bases, with 14 bases between them. CDR3: CASSLSGVEGQPQHF. CDR3 DNA: TGCGCCAGCAGCTTGTCAGGGGTGGAAGGTCAGCCCCAGCATTTT.

This clone turned up a few times. Written as DNA, the CDR3 is TGTGCCAGCTCACCCCCAGGGGGCCCTGAAGCTTTCTTT. This translates into CASSPPGGPEAFF. The chain joins TRBV18 to TRBJ1-1; 8 bases align to TRBD1. The CDR3 has 13 residues. Germline-derived CDR1 and CDR2 are KGHSH and LQKENI. V gave up 3 bases and J gave up 6 bases; unmatched junction bases: 3.

V gene TRBV7-8 combines with J gene TRBJ2-1; 9 bases align to TRBD2. The length of the CDR3 is 13 residues. J lost 8 bases, V lost 6 bases, and 5 bases had no gene match. The germline CDR1 and CDR2 sequences are SGHVS and FQNEAQ. CDR3: CASSYGTSYEQFF. In DNA, the CDR3 is TGTGCCAGCAGTTACGGGACTAGCTATGAGCAGTTCTTC.

This clone has only a few counts. The J gene is TRBJ1-2, the V gene TRBV30, with a weak D call TRBD1 (5 bases). The CDR3 loop spans 15 amino acids. Germline V gene sequence: CDR1 GTSNPN, CDR2 SVGIG (reference sequence). V lost 0 bases to trimming and J lost 7 bases, with 18 bases between them. CDR3 coding DNA: TGTGCCTGGAGTGTATTGGGGCTCTGGACGGGTGGCTACACCTTC. Translated, it gives CAWSVLGLWTGGYTF.

This chain uses TRBV5-1 with TRBJ1-1, with 12 nucleotides matching TRBD1. Germline assignment: CDR1 SGHRS and CDR2 YFSETQ. Trimming removed 2 bases from V and 4 bases from J; junction bases left unmatched: 6. The CDR3 runs 16 residues. In DNA, the CDR3 is TGCGCCAGCAGCTTCCGGGACAGGGGGCTCGGCACTGAAGCTTTCTTT. It translates to CASSFRDRGLGTEAFF.

V gene TRBV25-1 combines with J gene TRBJ1-1, with a possible D match to TRBD1 (5 bases). The CDR3 length is 13 residues. V gave up 1 base and J gave up 9 bases, with 12 bases separating them. The germline CDR1 and CDR2 sequences are MGHDK and SYGVNS. CDR3 loop: CASSESGRVKAFF. CDR3 DNA sequence: TGTGCCAGCAGTGAATCGGGCAGGGTTAAAGCTTTCTTT.

V gene TRBV21-1 combines with J gene TRBJ1-6; no DNA check was done on the table's D call, TRBD1. TRBV21-1 is marked as a pseudogene. The CDR3 contains 15 residues. CDR3 in DNA: TGTGCCAGCAGCGTACAGGGGGGGTGTAATTCACCCCTCCACTTT. Translated, it gives CASSVQGGCNSPLHF.

V and J are TRBV18 and TRBJ1-1, with 10 bases lining up with TRBD1. There are 12 residues in the CDR3. Germline V CDR1 and CDR2: KGHSH, LQKENI. J was trimmed by 8 bases and V by 3 bases; bases with no gene match: 0. CDR3 nucleotides: TGTGCCAGCTCACCGACAGGGGGCGAAGCTTTCTTT. Translated, it gives CASSPTGGEAFF.

This clone has just a few counts. The rearrangement uses TRBV10-3 and TRBJ2-3; 12 bases agree with TRBD2. The CDR3 is 16 amino acids. Trimming at V came to 2 bases and at J to 0 bases, leaving 0 bases not matched to a gene. The germline V gene encodes CDR1 ENHRY and CDR2 SYGVKD. CDR3 in DNA: TGTGCCATCAGTGAGGGGACTAGCGGGAGCACAGATACGCAGTATTTT. This translates into CAISEGTSGSTDTQYF.

The rearrangement links TRBV11-2 to TRBJ1-2; possible D gene TRBD1, 6 bases. Trimming shortened V by 1 base and J by 2 bases, and 14 bases separated the two germline ends. Looked up from germline, CDR1 is SGHAT and CDR2 is FQNNGV. The CDR3 length is 16 residues. The CDR3 DNA sequence: TGTGCCAGCAGCTTAGCCGGCCAGGGGCGGAACTATGGCTACACCTTC. Amino acids: CASSLAGQGRNYGYTF.

This clone has a handful of counts. The genes are TRBV19 and TRBJ2-1; 8 bases are a match to TRBD2. This CDR3 spans 14 amino acids. Trimming removed 5 bases from V and 9 bases from J; junction bases left unmatched: 9. From germline, CDR1 is LNHDA and CDR2 SQIVND (reference sequence). CDR3 DNA: TGTGCCAGTAGTTCCCTCCCGGGGGGGCGTGAGCAGTTCTTC. Its translation is CASSSLPGGREQFF.

This clone was recorded a few times. The chain recombines TRBV4-3 with TRBJ1-5; possible D gene TRBD1, 5 bases. The V end was cut by 0 bases, the J end by 1 base, with 10 bases between. The CDR3 has 16 residues. The germline CDR1 and CDR2 sequences are LGHNA and YSLEER. CDR3 sequence: CASSQEYSGSNQPQHF. The CDR3 nucleotides are TGCGCCAGCAGCCAAGAGTACTCAGGGAGCAATCAGCCCCAGCATTTT.

This clone has just a few counts. The gene calls are TRBV6-5 and TRBJ2-1; 8 nucleotides line up with TRBD1. Germline loops: CDR1 MNHEY, CDR2 SVGAGI. The CDR3 totals 14 residues. Trimming removed 6 bases from V and 9 bases from J; junction bases left unmatched: 10. CDR3 protein: CASSPGTGRGEQFF. The DNA for the CDR3 is TGTGCCAGCAGCCCAGGGACAGGTAGAGGTGAGCAGTTCTTC.

This clone was counted a few times. The chain uses TRBV15 and TRBJ2-5, with 10 bases lining up with TRBD2. The V and J ends lost 5 bases and 5 bases, in that order; junction bases with no gene match: 11. The CDR3 length is 16 residues. Germline-derived CDR1 and CDR2 are LNHNV and YYDKDF (reference sequence). This CDR3 reads CATSGKRGGPRETQYF. The CDR3 nucleotides read TGTGCCACCAGCGGCAAGCGGGGGGGCCCCCGGGAGACCCAGTACTTC.